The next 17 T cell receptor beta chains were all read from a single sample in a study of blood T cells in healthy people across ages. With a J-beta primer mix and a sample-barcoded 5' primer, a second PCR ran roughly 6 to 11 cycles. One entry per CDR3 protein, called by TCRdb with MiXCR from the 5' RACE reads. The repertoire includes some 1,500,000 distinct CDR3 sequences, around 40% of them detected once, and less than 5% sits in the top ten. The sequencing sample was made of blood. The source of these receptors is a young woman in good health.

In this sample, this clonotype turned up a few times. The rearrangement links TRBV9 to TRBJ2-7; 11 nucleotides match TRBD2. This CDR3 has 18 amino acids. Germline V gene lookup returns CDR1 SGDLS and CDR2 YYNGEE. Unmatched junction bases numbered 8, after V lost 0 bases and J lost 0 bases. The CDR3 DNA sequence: TGTGCCAGCAGCGTAGGCCCCACTAGCGGGAGTCTCTCCTACGAGCAGTACTTC. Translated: CASSVGPTSGSLSYEQYF.

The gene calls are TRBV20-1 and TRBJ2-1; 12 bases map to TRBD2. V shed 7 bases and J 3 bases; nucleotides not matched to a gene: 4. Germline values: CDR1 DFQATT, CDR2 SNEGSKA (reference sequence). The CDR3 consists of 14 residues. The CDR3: CSGTSGRYYNEQFF. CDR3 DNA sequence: TGCAGTGGTACTAGCGGGAGGTACTACAATGAGCAGTTCTTC.

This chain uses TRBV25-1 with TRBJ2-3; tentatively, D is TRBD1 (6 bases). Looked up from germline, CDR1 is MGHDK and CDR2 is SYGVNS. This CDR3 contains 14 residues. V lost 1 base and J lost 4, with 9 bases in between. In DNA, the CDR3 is TGTGCCAGCAGTGAATTACAGGGAGCAGATACGCAGTATTTT. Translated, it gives CASSELQGADTQYF.

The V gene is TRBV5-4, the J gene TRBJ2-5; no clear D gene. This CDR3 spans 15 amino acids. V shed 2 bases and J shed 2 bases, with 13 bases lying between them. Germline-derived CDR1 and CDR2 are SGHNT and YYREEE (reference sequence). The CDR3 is CASSFGHDGQETQYF. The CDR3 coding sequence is TGTGCCAGCAGCTTTGGTCACGACGGACAAGAGACCCAGTACTTC.

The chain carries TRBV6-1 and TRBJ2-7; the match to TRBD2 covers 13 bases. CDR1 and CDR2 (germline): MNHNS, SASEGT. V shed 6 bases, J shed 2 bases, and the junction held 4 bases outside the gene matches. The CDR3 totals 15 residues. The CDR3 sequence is CASSRGLAGAYEQYF. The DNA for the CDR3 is TGTGCCAGCAGCCGTGGACTAGCGGGAGCCTACGAGCAGTACTTC.

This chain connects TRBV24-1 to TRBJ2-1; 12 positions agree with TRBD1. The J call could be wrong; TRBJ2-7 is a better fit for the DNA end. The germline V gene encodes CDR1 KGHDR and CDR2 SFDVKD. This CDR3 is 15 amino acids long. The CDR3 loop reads CATGEGQGAYNEQYF. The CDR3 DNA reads TGTGCCACCGGGGAGGGACAGGGGGCCTACAATGAGCAGTACTTC.

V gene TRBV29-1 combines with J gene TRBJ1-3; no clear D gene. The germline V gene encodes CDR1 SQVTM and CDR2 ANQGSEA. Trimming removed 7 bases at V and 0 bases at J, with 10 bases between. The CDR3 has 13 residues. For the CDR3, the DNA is TGCAGCGGCGCGAAGGACTCTGGAAACACCATATATTTT. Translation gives CSGAKDSGNTIYF.

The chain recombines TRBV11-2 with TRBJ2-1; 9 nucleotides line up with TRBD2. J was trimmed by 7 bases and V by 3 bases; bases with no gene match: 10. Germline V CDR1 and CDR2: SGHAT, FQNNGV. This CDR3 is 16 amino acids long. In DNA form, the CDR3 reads TGTGCCAGCAGCTTCACGGGACTAGCAGCAATTAATGAGCAGTTCTTC. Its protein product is CASSFTGLAAINEQFF.

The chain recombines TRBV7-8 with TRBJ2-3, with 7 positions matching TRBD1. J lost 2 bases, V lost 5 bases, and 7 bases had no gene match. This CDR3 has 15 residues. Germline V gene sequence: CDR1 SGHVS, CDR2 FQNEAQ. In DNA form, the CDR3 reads TGTGCCAGCAGCAAAAAGGGGGCGCTCACAGATACGCAGTATTTT. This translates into CASSKKGALTDTQYF.

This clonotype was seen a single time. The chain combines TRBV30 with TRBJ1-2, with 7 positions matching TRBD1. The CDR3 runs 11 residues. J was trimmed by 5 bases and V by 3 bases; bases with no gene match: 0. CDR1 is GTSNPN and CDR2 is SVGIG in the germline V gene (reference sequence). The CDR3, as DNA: TGTGCCTGGAGACAGGGGTATGGCTACACCTTC. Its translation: CAWRQGYGYTF.

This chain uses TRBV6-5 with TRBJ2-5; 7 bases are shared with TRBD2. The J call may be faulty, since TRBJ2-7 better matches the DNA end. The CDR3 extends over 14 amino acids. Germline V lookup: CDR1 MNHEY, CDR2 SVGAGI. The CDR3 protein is CASSPLSSGGEQYF. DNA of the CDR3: TGTGCCAGCAGTCCCCTCTCTAGCGGAGGCGAGCAGTACTTC.

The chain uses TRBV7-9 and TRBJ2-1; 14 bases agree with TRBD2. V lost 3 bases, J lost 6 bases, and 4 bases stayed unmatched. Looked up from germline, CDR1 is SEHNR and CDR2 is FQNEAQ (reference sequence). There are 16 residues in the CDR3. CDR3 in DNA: TGTGCCAGCAGCTTCGGGGGGACTAGCGGGAGCAATGAGCAGTTCTTC. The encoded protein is CASSFGGTSGSNEQFF.

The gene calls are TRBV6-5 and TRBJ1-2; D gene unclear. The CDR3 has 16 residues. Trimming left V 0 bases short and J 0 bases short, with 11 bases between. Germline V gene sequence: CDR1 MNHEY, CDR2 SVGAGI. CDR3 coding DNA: TGTGCCAGCAGTTACTCTCATCTGCAGCCTAACTATGGCTACACCTTC. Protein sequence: CASSYSHLQPNYGYTF.

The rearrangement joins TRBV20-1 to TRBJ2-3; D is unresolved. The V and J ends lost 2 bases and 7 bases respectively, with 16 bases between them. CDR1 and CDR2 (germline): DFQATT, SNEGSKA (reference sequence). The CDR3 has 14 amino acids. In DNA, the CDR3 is TGCAGTGCTAGAATAGTTCGGTTAGGCAATACGCAGTATTTT. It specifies CSARIVRLGNTQYF.

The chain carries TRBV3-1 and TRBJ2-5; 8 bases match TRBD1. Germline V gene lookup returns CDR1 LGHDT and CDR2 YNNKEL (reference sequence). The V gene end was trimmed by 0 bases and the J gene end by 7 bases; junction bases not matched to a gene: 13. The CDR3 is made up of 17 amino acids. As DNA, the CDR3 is TGTGCCAGCAGCCAAGACGGGACAGGCCTTTTGGGGGTGACCCAGTACTTC. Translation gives CASSQDGTGLLGVTQYF.

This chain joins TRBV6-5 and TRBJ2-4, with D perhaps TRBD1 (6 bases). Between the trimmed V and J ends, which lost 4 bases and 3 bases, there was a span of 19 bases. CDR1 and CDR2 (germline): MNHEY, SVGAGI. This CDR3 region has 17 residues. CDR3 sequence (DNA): TGTGCCAGCAGTTTTTCCTGGGACAAAAAGGACAAAAACATTCAGTACTTC. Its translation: CASSFSWDKKDKNIQYF.

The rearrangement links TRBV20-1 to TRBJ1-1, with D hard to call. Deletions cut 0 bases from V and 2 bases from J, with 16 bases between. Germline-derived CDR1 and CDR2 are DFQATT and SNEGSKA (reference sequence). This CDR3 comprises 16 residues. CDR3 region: CSARDPRLAVNTEAFF. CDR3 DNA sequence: TGCAGTGCTAGAGACCCCAGGCTGGCGGTAAACACTGAAGCTTTCTTT.